This entry concerns a single T cell receptor beta chain. Generated by immunoSEQ multiplex PCR, the TCRdb table keeps only in-frame clones and is missing some. Found here are 110,000 to 150,000 clones, around 80% of them singletons; the top ten hold roughly 8.3%. This entry is derived from a study of blood T cell repertoires in COVID-19. About the study: COVID-19 samples, acute and convalescent, were from the United States, Italy and Spain. T cells, B-cell-depleted T cells, or PBMCs supplied cDNA or gDNA.

CDR3 length equals 14 residues. Germline V gene data show CDR1 as SNHLY and CDR2 as FYNNEI. J lost 2 bases, V lost 11 bases, and 10 bases had no gene match. The TCR comes from a woman aged 80 or older in a cohort sampled during active or convalescent COVID-19. The rearrangement joins TRBV2 to TRBJ1-2, with TRBD1 matching over 8 bases. What was sequenced was peripheral blood. The CDR3 here is CAESRGRKNYGYTF. The CDR3 nucleotides are TGTGCCGAGAGCAGGGGGCGCAAAAACTATGGCTACACCTTC.